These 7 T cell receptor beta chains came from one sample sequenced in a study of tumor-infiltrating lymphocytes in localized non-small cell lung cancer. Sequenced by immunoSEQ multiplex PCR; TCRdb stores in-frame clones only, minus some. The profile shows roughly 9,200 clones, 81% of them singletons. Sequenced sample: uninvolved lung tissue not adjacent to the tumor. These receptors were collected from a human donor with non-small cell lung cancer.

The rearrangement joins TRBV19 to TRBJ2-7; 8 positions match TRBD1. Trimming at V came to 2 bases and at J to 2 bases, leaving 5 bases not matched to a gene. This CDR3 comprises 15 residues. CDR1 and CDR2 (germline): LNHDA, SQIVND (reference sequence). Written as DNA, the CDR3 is TGTGCCAGTAGTATACCCGGACAGGGACCCTACGAGCAGTACTTC. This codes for CASSIPGQGPYEQYF. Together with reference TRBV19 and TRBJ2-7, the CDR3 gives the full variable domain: DGGITQSPKYLFRKEGQNVTLSCEQNLNHDAMYWYRQDPGQGLRLIYYSQIVNDFQKGDIAEGYSVSREKKESFPLTVTSAQKNPTAFYLCASSIPGQGPYEQYFGPGTRLTVT.

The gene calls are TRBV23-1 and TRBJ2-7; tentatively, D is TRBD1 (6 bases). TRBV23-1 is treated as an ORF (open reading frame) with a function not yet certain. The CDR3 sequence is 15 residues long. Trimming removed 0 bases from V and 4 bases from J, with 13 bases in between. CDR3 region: CASSQSPGDKYEQYF. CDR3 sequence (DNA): TGCGCCAGCAGTCAATCTCCAGGGGATAAGTACGAGCAGTACTTC.

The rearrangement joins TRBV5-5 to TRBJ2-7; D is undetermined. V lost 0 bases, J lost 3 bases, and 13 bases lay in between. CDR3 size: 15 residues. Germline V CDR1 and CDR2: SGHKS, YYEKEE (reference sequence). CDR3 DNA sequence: TGTGCCAGCAGCTTGGATGGGCAGGCCATCTACGAGCAGTACTTC. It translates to CASSLDGQAIYEQYF.

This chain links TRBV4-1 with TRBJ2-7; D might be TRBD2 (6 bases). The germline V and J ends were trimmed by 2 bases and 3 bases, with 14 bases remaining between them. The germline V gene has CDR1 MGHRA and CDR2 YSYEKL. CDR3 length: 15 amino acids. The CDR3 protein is CASSQSPDYFYEQYF. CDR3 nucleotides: TGCGCCAGCAGCCAATCGCCGGACTACTTCTACGAGCAGTACTTC.

CDR3: CASSSSSGPRTDTQYF. The CDR3 bases are TGTGCCAGCAGCTCTAGCTCGGGACCCCGCACAGATACGCAGTATTTT. The gene calls are TRBV11-2 and TRBJ2-3; tentatively, D is TRBD1 or TRBD2 (5 bases each). Trimming took 4 bases from V and 1 from J, leaving 15 bases between them. The CDR3 is 16 residues long. Germline-derived CDR1 and CDR2 are SGHAT and FQNNGV.

The CDR3 DNA reads TGTGCCAGCAGCGTAGTCACGGGGATGAGGACTGAAGCTTTCTTT. Translation gives CASSVVTGMRTEAFF. The chain is built from TRBV9 and TRBJ1-1; no firm D call. V lost 0 bases to trimming and J lost 5 bases, with 14 bases between them. The length of the CDR3 is 15 residues. The germline CDR1 and CDR2 sequences are SGDLS and YYNGEE.

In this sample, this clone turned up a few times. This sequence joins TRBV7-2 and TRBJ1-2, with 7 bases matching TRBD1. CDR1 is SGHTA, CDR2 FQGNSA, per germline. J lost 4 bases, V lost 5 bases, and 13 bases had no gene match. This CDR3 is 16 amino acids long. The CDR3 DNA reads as TGTGCCAGCAGCCCCTCCGGGACAGATACACCCTATGGCTACACCTTC. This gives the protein CASSPSGTDTPYGYTF.